This record concerns one TCR beta chain sequence. Its antigen is as yet unknown. These data originate in a study of beta chain features in type 1 diabetes. For the study at large: In all, 107,917,701 sorted cells from all samples were analyzed. Whole-study results and caveats: The naive, central memory and Treg TCRB repertoires of patients appeared to be more similar to one another than those of healthy donors. Small HLA sub-analyses could not settle whether HLA shapes TCRB rearrangement. All four CD4+ subsets of Type 1 diabetes patients contained TCRB CDR3s that were moderately but significantly shorter.

One heparinised draw, averaging about 110 mL, was taken per donor. CDR3 length: 17 amino acids. V gave up 1 base and J gave up 6 bases, with 20 bases separating them. CDR1 is SGHTA and CDR2 is FQGNSA in the germline V gene. Since all of the isolated RNA was reverse transcribed, expressed TCRB transcripts were what got sequenced. The protocol was immunoSEQ multiplex PCR, while the TCRdb copy is restricted to in-frame clones and leaves out a portion. The sample lists 600,000 or so clones; over 12% were seen once. V usage is TRBV7-2 and J usage is TRBJ2-3; a possible D gene is TRBD2 (6 bases). The material sequenced was naive CD4+ T cells from blood. The origin of this receptor is a man aged 18 to 29 with type 1 diabetes. The CDR3 protein is CASSLVRETNGLDTQYF. The CDR3 DNA reads as TGTGCCAGCAGCTTAGTCCGGGAGACCAACGGTTTGGATACGCAGTATTTT.